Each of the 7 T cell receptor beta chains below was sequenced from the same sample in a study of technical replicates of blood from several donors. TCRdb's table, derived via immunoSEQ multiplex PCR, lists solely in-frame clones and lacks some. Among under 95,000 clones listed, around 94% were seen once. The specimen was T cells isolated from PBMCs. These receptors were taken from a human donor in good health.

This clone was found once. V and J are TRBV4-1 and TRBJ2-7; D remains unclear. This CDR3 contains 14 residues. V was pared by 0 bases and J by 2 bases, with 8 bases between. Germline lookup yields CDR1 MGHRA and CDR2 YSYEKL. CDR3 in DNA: TGCGCCAGCAGCCAAGAGAGAGAAGCCTACGAGCAGTACTTC. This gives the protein CASSQEREAYEQYF.

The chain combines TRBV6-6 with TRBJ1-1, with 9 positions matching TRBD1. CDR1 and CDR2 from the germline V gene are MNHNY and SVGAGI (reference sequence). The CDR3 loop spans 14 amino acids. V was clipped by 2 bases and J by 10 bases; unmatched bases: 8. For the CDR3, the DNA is TGTGCCAGCAGTTACACAACAGGGGGCGCCGGAGCTTTCTTT. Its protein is CASSYTTGGAGAFF.

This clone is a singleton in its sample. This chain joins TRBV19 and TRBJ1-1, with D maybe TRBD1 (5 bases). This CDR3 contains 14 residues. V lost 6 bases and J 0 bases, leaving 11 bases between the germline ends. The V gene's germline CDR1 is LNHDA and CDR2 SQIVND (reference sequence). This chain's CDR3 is CASRAGQMNTEAFF. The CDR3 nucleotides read TGTGCCAGTAGGGCAGGGCAAATGAACACTGAAGCTTTCTTT. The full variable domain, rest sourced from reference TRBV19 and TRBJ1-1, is DGGITQSPKYLFRKEGQNVTLSCEQNLNHDAMYWYRQDPGQGLRLIYYSQIVNDFQKGDIAEGYSVSREKKESFPLTVTSAQKNPTAFYLCASRAGQMNTEAFFGQGTRLTVV.

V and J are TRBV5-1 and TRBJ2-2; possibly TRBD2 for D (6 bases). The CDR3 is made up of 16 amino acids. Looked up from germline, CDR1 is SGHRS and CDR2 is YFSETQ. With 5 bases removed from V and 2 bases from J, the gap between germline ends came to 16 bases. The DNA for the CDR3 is TGCGCCAGCAGTCGGGACCTGACTAGAAACACCGGGGAGCTGTTTTTT. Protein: CASSRDLTRNTGELFF.

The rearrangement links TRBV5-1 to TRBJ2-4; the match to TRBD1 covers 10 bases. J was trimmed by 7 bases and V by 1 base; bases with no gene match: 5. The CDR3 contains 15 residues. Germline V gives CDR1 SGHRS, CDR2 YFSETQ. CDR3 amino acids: CASSLRQGAGNIQYF. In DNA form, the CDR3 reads TGCGCCAGCAGCTTGAGACAGGGGGCCGGCAACATTCAGTACTTC.

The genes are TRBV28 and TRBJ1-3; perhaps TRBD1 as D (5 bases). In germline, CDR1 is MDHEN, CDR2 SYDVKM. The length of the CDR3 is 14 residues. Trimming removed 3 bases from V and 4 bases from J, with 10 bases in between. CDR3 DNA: TGTGCCAGCAGTTTGGGGGGGGTCGGAAACACCATATATTTT. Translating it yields CASSLGGVGNTIYF.

CDR3 nucleotide sequence: TGTGCCAGTAGTCTAGCGGGGGGGCTAAATGAGCAGTTCTTC. Its protein is CASSLAGGLNEQFF. The genes are TRBV19 and TRBJ2-1, with 12 bases lining up with TRBD2. The length of the CDR3 is 14 residues. The germline gives CDR1 LNHDA, CDR2 SQIVND (reference sequence). J gave up 7 bases and V 5 bases, and 3 bases lay outside the gene matches.